The 19 T cell receptor beta chains given below trace back to one sample, sequenced in a study of spatial heterogeneity in lung cancer. MiXCR, applied by TCRdb to the 5' RACE reads, yields one record per CDR3 protein. The table records approximately 52,000 distinct CDR3 sequences, approximately 5% of them present only once. The time point denotes: sample taken at primary tumor resection. The sample in question was PBMCs, obtained at surgery. The source is a male donor with early-stage non-small cell lung cancer.

The rearrangement joins TRBV25-1 to TRBJ1-6; D perhaps matches TRBD1 (5 bases). Trimming cost V 5 bases and J 8 bases, with 13 bases left between them. The CDR3 has 14 amino acids. CDR1 and CDR2 from the germline V gene are MGHDK and SYGVNS. CDR3 sequence: CASSPTGGDSPLHF. CDR3 nucleotide sequence: TGTGCCAGCAGTCCAACAGGAGGCGATTCACCCCTCCACTTT.

At least ten counts were recorded for this clonotype. The CDR3 region has the DNA TGCGCCAGCAGCTTGGCCCCGGCCACCTCCTACGAGCAGTACTTC. Translation: CASSLAPATSYEQYF. V gene TRBV5-1 combines with J gene TRBJ2-7; D not resolved. The CDR3 is made up of 15 amino acids. The V and J ends lost 0 bases and 0 bases respectively, with 10 bases between them. Germline V gene data show CDR1 as SGHRS and CDR2 as YFSETQ.

This clonotype was observed many times. The genes are TRBV20-1 and TRBJ1-2; TRBD1 aligns across 9 bases. This CDR3 has 13 amino acids. After removal of 6 bases from V and 2 bases from J, the junction contained 4 bases not matched to a gene. Germline V gene sequence: CDR1 DFQATT, CDR2 SNEGSKA (reference sequence). The CDR3 here is CSARQGVNYGYTF. The CDR3 coding sequence is TGCAGTGCCCGACAGGGGGTAAACTATGGCTACACCTTC.

This clonotype was recorded at least ten times. This chain links TRBV27 with TRBJ2-7; 7 bases are shared with TRBD1. This CDR3 region has 14 residues. V lost 3 bases and J lost 3; bases outside the gene matches: 5. Germline V gene data show CDR1 as MNHEY and CDR2 as SMNVEV (reference sequence). The CDR3, as DNA: TGTGCCAGCAGTTTCACAGGGGTGGGCTACGAGCAGTACTTC. Residues: CASSFTGVGYEQYF.

The chain uses TRBV19 and TRBJ2-5, with D hard to call. The CDR3 consists of 14 residues. V was cut by 4 bases and J by 3 bases, with 12 bases left in between. Germline assignment: CDR1 LNHDA and CDR2 SQIVND (reference sequence). In DNA form, the CDR3 reads TGTGCCAGTAGTAGCCCGAGCCGGGAAGAGACCCAGTACTTC. Its protein is CASSSPSREETQYF.

This clonotype was counted ten times or more. The V and J genes are TRBV28 and TRBJ1-5; tentatively, D is TRBD1 (6 bases). Germline V gene sequence: CDR1 MDHEN, CDR2 SYDVKM. The CDR3 is made up of 19 amino acids. The V gene lost 7 bases and the J gene lost 3 bases, with 28 bases spanning the gap. CDR3 coding DNA: TGTGCCAGCATCCTCTCTCGGGGCGCTGGACAGCCGTTCAATCAGCCCCAGCATTTT. Amino acids: CASILSRGAGQPFNQPQHF.

V usage is TRBV30 and J usage is TRBJ2-7, with TRBD2 matching 8 bases. CDR3 length equals 15 residues. After removal of 1 base from V and 2 bases from J, the junction contained 7 bases not matched to a gene. Per germline, CDR1 GTSNPN and CDR2 SVGIG (reference sequence). CDR3 nucleotide sequence: TGTGCCTGGAGTGAACGGGCTAGCGGGCCCTACGAGCAGTACTTC. Translated, it gives CAWSERASGPYEQYF.

This clonotype came up many times. This chain joins TRBV2 and TRBJ1-5; the D is unclear. The CDR3 spans 14 residues. Trimming cost V 4 bases and J 4 bases, with 11 bases left between them. Germline lookup yields CDR1 SNHLY and CDR2 FYNNEI. DNA of the CDR3: TGTGCCAGCAGTGCTCTCCGGGAAAATCAGCCCCAGCATTTT. Its translation is CASSALRENQPQHF.

This clonotype was recorded at least ten times. The J gene is TRBJ2-3, the V gene TRBV10-3; TRBD2 agrees at 10 bases. CDR1 and CDR2 (germline): ENHRY, SYGVKD. This CDR3 has 18 amino acids. The V segment lost 6 bases and the J segment 2 bases; nucleotides outside the gene matches: 14. The CDR3 is CAIRPSGELAGSTDTQYF. The CDR3 DNA sequence: TGTGCCATCAGACCCTCCGGGGAACTAGCGGGGTCCACAGATACGCAGTATTTT.

The rearrangement joins TRBV4-3 to TRBJ2-1, with 7 bases identical to TRBD2. The CDR3 is made up of 15 amino acids. The germline gives CDR1 LGHNA, CDR2 YSLEER. The J segment lost 4 bases and the V segment lost 3 bases, leaving 6 bases of the junction unmatched. For the CDR3, the DNA is TGCGCCAGCAGCCAGCTAGGGACTAAATACAATGAGCAGTTCTTC. Protein: CASSQLGTKYNEQFF.

V usage is TRBV11-2 and J usage is TRBJ1-2; TRBD1 is a possible D gene (5 bases). Per germline, CDR1 SGHAT and CDR2 FQNNGV. Trimming took off 7 bases at V and 4 bases at J, with 19 bases between the two ends. This CDR3 comprises 15 residues. The CDR3 DNA reads TGTGCCAGCACCCCCTCGTTGGGGGTGGGCTATGGCTACACCTTC. Residues: CASTPSLGVGYGYTF. The whole variable domain, filled in from reference TRBV11-2 and TRBJ1-2, reads EAGVAQSPRYKIIEKRQSVAFWCNPISGHATLYWYQQILGQGPKLLIQFQNNGVVDDSQLPKDRFSAERLKGVDSTLKIQPAKLEDSAVYLCASTPSLGVGYGYTFGSGTRLTVV.

This clonotype was recorded many times. The J gene is TRBJ2-6, the V gene TRBV9, with 8 positions matching TRBD1. The germline V gene encodes CDR1 SGDLS and CDR2 YYNGEE. V lost 4 bases to trimming and J lost 2 bases; unmatched junction nucleotides: 11. The CDR3 sequence is 18 residues long. CDR3: CASSLTLQGVAGANVLTF. The CDR3 coding sequence is TGTGCCAGCAGCTTGACCCTACAGGGGGTGGCTGGGGCCAACGTCCTGACTTTC.

This clonotype came up many times. This rearrangement joins TRBV15 to TRBJ2-2, with D unclear. With 0 bases removed from V and 1 base from J, the gap between germline ends came to 12 bases. Germline V gene data show CDR1 as LNHNV and CDR2 as YYDKDF (reference sequence). There are 17 residues in the CDR3. CDR3 coding DNA: TGTGCCACCAGCAGAGATCGAAGCAGAGGGAACACCGGGGAGCTGTTTTTT. Encoded protein: CATSRDRSRGNTGELFF.

This clonotype was detected ten times or more. This chain joins TRBV5-1 and TRBJ2-2; the match to TRBD2 covers 7 bases. The V gene end was trimmed by 5 bases and the J gene end by 3 bases; junction bases not matched to a gene: 10. This CDR3 has 16 amino acids. Looked up from germline, CDR1 is SGHRS and CDR2 is YFSETQ. The CDR3 DNA follows: TGCGCCAGCAGTCTTGCGGGAGCCACTCACACCGGGGAGCTGTTTTTT. This encodes CASSLAGATHTGELFF.

This clonotype was seen repeatedly, ten times or more. The chain joins TRBV28 to TRBJ2-7; D gene unclear. This CDR3 has 12 amino acids. Trimming took off 7 bases at V and 0 bases at J, with 7 bases between the two ends. CDR1 is MDHEN, CDR2 SYDVKM, per germline. The CDR3 loop is CASTVSSYEQYF. CDR3 in DNA: TGTGCCAGCACCGTCAGCTCCTACGAGCAGTACTTC. Variable domain in full (rest from reference TRBV28 and TRBJ2-7): DVKVTQSSRYLVKRTGEKVFLECVQDMDHENMFWYRQDPGLGLRLIYFSYDVKMKEKGDIPEGYSVSREKKERFSLILESASTNQTSMYLCASTVSSYEQYFGPGTRLTVT.

This clonotype was detected only a few times. V is TRBV2 and J is TRBJ2-7, with 12 bases that match TRBD2. The length of the CDR3 is 16 residues. With V trimmed by 0 bases and J by 4 bases, 4 bases remained unmatched. Germline V gene sequence: CDR1 SNHLY, CDR2 FYNNEI. The CDR3 DNA is TGTGCCAGCAGTGAAGCCGCCCTAGCGGGAGGGTACGAGCAGTACTTC. Translated, it gives CASSEAALAGGYEQYF.

This clonotype was found many times. This chain joins TRBV20-1 and TRBJ2-5, with a possible D match to TRBD1 (7 bases). V shed 2 bases and J shed 5 bases, with 18 bases lying between them. This CDR3 contains 15 residues. Looked up from germline, CDR1 is DFQATT and CDR2 is SNEGSKA (reference sequence). The DNA of the CDR3 is TGCAGTGCTAGAAACCCCGGACAGGAGGGTGAGACCCAGTACTTC. Translation gives CSARNPGQEGETQYF.

This sequence joins TRBV30 and TRBJ2-1; D tentatively fits TRBD1 or TRBD2 (5 bases each). Germline-derived CDR1 and CDR2 are GTSNPN and SVGIG (reference sequence). The CDR3 totals 12 residues. V lost 0 bases, J lost 9 bases, and 9 bases lay in between. CDR3 sequence: CAWSVRGPEQFF. DNA for the CDR3: TGTGCCTGGAGTGTACGGGGACCTGAGCAGTTCTTC.

The sample holds many counts of this clonotype. The chain has TRBV19 and TRBJ1-2, with D perhaps matching TRBD1 (5 bases). Germline lookup yields CDR1 LNHDA and CDR2 SQIVND (reference sequence). V lost 6 bases and J 7 bases, leaving 18 bases between the germline ends. This CDR3 has 14 amino acids. The DNA of the CDR3 is TGTGCCAGTAGATCAATCGGGGCCAGGGTTGGCTACACCTTC. Encoded protein: CASRSIGARVGYTF.